This TCR beta chain comes out of a study of blood T cells in healthy people across ages. Alongside a J-beta primer mix, a sample-barcoded 5' primer served in a second PCR lasting 7 to 11 cycles. TCRdb re-called the 5' RACE reads with MiXCR, one entry per CDR3 protein. Of more than 500,000 distinct CDR3 sequences in the sample, about 29% were seen once. V was trimmed by 5 bases and J by 4 bases, leaving 13 bases between them. CDR3 length: 13 residues. Germline CDR1 reads SQVTM; CDR2 reads ANQGSEA. The data also belong to a second study, concerning T cells of mothers and their children.

Sample: blood. The sequence was collected from a boy between 2 and 10 years old in good health. The rearrangement links TRBV29-1 to TRBJ2-3; maybe TRBD1 (5 bases). As DNA, the CDR3 is TGCAGCGTTCGGCCAGGGTGGGCAGATACGCAGTATTTT. Translating it yields CSVRPGWADTQYF.